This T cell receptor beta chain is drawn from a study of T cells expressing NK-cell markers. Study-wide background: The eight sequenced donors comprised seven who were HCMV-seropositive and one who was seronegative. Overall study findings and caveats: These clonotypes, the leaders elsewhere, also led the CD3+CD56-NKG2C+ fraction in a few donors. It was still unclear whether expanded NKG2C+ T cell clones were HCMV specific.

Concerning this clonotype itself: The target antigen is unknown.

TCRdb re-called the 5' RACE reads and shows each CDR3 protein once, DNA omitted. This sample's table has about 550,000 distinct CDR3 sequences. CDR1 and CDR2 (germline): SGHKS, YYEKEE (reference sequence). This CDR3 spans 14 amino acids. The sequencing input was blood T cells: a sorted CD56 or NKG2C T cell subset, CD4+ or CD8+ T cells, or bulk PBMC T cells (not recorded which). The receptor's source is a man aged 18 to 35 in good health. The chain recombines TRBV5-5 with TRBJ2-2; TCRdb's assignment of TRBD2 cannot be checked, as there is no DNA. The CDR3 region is CASIAVGLSGELFF.